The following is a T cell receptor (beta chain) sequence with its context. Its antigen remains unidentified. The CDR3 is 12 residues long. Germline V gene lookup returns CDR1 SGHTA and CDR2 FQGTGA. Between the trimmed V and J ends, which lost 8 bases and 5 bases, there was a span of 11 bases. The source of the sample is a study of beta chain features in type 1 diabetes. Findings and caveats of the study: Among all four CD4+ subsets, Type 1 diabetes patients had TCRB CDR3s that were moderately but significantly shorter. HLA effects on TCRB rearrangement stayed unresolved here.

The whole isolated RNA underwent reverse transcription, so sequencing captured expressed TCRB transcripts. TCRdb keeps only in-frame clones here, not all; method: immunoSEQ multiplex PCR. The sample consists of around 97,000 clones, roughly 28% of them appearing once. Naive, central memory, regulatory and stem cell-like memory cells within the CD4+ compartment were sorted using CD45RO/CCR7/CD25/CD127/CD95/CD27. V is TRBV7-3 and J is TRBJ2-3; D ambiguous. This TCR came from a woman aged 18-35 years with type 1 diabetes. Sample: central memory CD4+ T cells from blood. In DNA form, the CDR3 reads TGTGCCAGCGGCAATATTGGAGATACGCAGTATTTT. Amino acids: CASGNIGDTQYF.